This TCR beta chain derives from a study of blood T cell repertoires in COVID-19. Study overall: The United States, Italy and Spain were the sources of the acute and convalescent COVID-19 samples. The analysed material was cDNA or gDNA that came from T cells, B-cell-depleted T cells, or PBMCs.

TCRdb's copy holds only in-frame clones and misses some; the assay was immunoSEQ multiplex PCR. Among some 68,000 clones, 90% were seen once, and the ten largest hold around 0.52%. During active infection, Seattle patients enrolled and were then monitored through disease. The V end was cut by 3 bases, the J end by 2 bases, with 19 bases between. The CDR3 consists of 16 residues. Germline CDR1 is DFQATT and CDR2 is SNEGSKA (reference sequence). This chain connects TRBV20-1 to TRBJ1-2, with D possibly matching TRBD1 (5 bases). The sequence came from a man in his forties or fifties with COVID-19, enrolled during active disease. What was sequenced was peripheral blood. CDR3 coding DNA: TGCAGTGCTAGTCTCAAGGGGTCAGGGTCCAACTATGGCTACACCTTC. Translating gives CSASLKGSGSNYGYTF.